Each of the 4 T cell receptor beta chains below was sequenced from the same sample in a study of human T cells and chemical hapten exposure. Time point specified: patch test 3, about 24 weeks after DPC sensitization. Specified treatment: therapeutic diphenylcyclopropenone sensitization with weekly scalp DPC. Each CDR3 protein is one row after TCRdb ran MiXCR on the RACE reads. The sample has about 190,000 distinct CDR3 sequences; approximately 26% are singletons. Sequencing used whole blood, obtained in connection with sensitization to the hapten diphenylcyclopropenone (DPC). The receptors were gathered from a woman in her thirties or forties with alopecia areata. Some clones in this sample may be carry-over from other donors' samples.

The chain uses TRBV7-9 and TRBJ2-6; TRBD1 matches at 9 bases. Germline CDR1 is SEHNR and CDR2 is FQNEAQ (reference sequence). The junction had 8 bases not matched to a gene; V was cut back by 4 bases and J by 1 base. CDR3 length equals 18 residues. CDR3 coding DNA: TGTGCCAGCAGCTCAATACAGGGGGCCCTTTCTGGGGCCAACGTCCTGACTTTC. As protein: CASSSIQGALSGANVLTF. The variable domain in full, with the rest retrieved from reference TRBV7-9 and TRBJ2-6, is DTGVSQNPRHKITKRGQNVTFRCDPISEHNRLYWYRQTLGQGPEFLTYFQNEAQLEKSRLLSDRFSAERPKGSFSTLEIQRTEQGDSAMYLCASSSIQGALSGANVLTFGAGSRLTVL.

This chain connects TRBV6-4 to TRBJ1-3; tentative D call: TRBD1 (6 bases). Germline CDR1 is MRHNA and CDR2 is SNTAGT. The CDR3 extends over 19 amino acids. Trimming took off 6 bases at V and 0 bases at J, with 24 bases between the two ends. CDR3 DNA sequence: TGTGCCAGCAGAGAAAAGTACCAGGGGAAGGGGATCTCTGGAAACACCATATATTTT. Encoded protein: CASREKYQGKGISGNTIYF.

This clonotype was seen only a few times. V usage is TRBV7-3 and J usage is TRBJ2-2; tentative D call: TRBD1 (5 bases). V dropped 0 bases and J dropped 7 bases, with 6 bases sitting between them. CDR3 size: 13 residues. Germline CDR1 reads SGHTA; CDR2 reads FQGTGA. DNA for the CDR3: TGTGCCAGCAGCTTAACAGGGGACGGGGAGCTGTTTTTT. This gives the protein CASSLTGDGELFF.

This clonotype came up a few times. The CDR3 here is CASSLGSGAETQYF. In DNA, the CDR3 is TGTGCCAGCAGCTTAGGGTCCGGGGCGGAGACCCAGTACTTC. The chain is built from TRBV7-9 and TRBJ2-5; possibly TRBD1 or TRBD2 for D (5 bases each). The CDR3 covers 14 residues. Germline-derived CDR1 and CDR2 are SEHNR and FQNEAQ (reference sequence). V was trimmed by 1 base and J by 5 bases, leaving 11 bases between them.